This TCR beta chain was identified during a study of cytomegalovirus exposure and HLA in healthy donors. Study results and caveats: Follow-up analysis seemed to connect common viral pathogens with several of the most significant clusters identified. With later analysis, a missense DCLRE1C variant became linked to TCR beta V- and J-gene trimming.

Worth noting for this clone: Its antigen is not known.

Germline CDR1 and CDR2: SGHRS and YFSETQ. With 2 bases removed from V and 8 bases from J, the gap between germline ends came to 13 bases. The CDR3 has 14 residues. PCR involved 60 Vbeta and 13 Jbeta primers. Assay: immunoSEQ multiplex PCR; the TCRdb copy retains only in-frame clones and omits some. Of some 120,000 clones in the sample, around 83% were seen once. The chain employs TRBV5-1 and TRBJ1-4; D gene uncertain. This clonotype was sampled from a woman in her twenties or thirties in good health and CMV-seropositive. The specimen was PBMCs. The CDR3 loop reads CASSLGGVVEKLFF. The CDR3 region has the DNA TGCGCCAGCAGCTTAGGCGGGGTAGTGGAAAAACTGTTTTTT.